The clone carrying this T cell receptor beta chain was seen only a few times. No antigen is known for it. Trimming left V 3 bases short and J 0 bases short, with 12 bases between. Germline CDR1 is SQVTM and CDR2 is ANQGSEA. This CDR3 is 15 amino acids long. The data belong to a study of identical twins. Overall study results and limits: Analyses based on zero insertions could be partly confounded by invariant MAIT and iNKT cells. In beta out-of-frame sequences, the excess sharing between twins was weaker.

TCRdb reprocessed the 5' RACE reads with MiXCR, giving one entry per CDR3 protein. Of about 690,000 distinct CDR3 sequences listed, 5.5% to 6.5% are singletons. The sequencing sample was made of naive T cells sorted from blood. This sequence originates from a man between 18 and 29 years old in good health. J is TRBJ1-5 and V is TRBV29-1; no definite D call. The CDR3, as DNA: TGCAGCGTTGATAGAAGTACAGTTAGCAATCAGCCCCAGCATTTT. It specifies CSVDRSTVSNQPQHF.